The 18 T cell receptor beta chains below were found in one sample sequenced in a study of molecular identifiers for immune sequencing clone quantification (dated by TCRdb to 2017 to 2018). The library was obtained by PCR. The sample was run on an Illumina HiSeq 4000. TCRdb ran its own pipeline on the public reads, namely fastp trimming at Q25 and MiXCR clone calling, and kept in-frame beta chains. For every CDR3 protein sequence, its rows merge into one entry that carries the most common genes and DNA. This sample has over 600,000 distinct CDR3 sequences in its table, and 20% of those were observed once. 0.85% to 0.9% of the sample is taken by the ten largest. The sample comprised naive CD8+ T cells from blood, with Jurkat cell RNA spiked in. The sample's cell subset or site label, in plain terms: FACS-sorted CD8+CD4-CCR7+CD45RA+ naive T cells. Source of these receptors: a human donor in good health. Some libraries in this study had Jurkat cell RNA spiked in.

V gene TRBV27 combines with J gene TRBJ2-2; possibly TRBD2 for D (6 bases). V lost 3 bases and J 6 bases, leaving 11 bases between the germline ends. The CDR3 is made up of 14 amino acids. Germline V lookup: CDR1 MNHEY, CDR2 SMNVEV (reference sequence). CDR3 in DNA: TGTGCCAGCAGTTTTAAAAGGAGGGCCGGGGAGCTGTTTTTT. Translated, it gives CASSFKRRAGELFF.

In this sample, this clonotype turned up many times. V is TRBV7-9 and J is TRBJ2-7; possible D gene TRBD2, 5 bases. There are 8 residues in the CDR3. Trimming cost V 11 bases and J 9 bases, with 8 bases left between them. Germline-derived CDR1 and CDR2 are SEHNR and FQNEAQ (reference sequence). CDR3 sequence reads: CAYEGQYF. The CDR3 DNA is TGTGCCTATGAGGGGCAGTACTTC. Combining the CDR3 with reference TRBV7-9 and TRBJ2-7 gives the whole variable domain DTGVSQNPRHKITKRGQNVTFRCDPISEHNRLYWYRQTLGQGPEFLTYFQNEAQLEKSRLLSDRFSAERPKGSFSTLEIQRTEQGDSAMYLCAYEGQYFGPGTRLTVT.

This clonotype was picked up many times. CDR3 in amino acids: CASSALAVLGNEQFF. CDR3 in DNA: TGTGCCAGTAGCGCCCTGGCGGTCCTGGGCAATGAGCAGTTCTTC. The chain uses TRBV19 and TRBJ2-1; the D is unclear. Germline V gene data show CDR1 as LNHDA and CDR2 as SQIVND (reference sequence). This CDR3 region has 15 residues. V shed 6 bases and J shed 6 bases, with 18 bases lying between them.

In this sample, this clonotype turned up a few times. The chain employs TRBV27 and TRBJ2-1, with D perhaps being TRBD1 or TRBD2 (5 bases each). The CDR3 spans 16 residues. CDR1 MNHEY and CDR2 SMNVEV come from the germline V gene (reference sequence). Trimming stripped 4 bases from V and 2 bases from J, with 15 bases between. The CDR3: CASSSAMGEPYNEQFF. The CDR3 DNA sequence: TGTGCCAGCAGTTCCGCTATGGGGGAGCCCTACAATGAGCAGTTCTTC.

At least ten counts were recorded for this clonotype. The chain recombines TRBV6-6 with TRBJ2-1, with D unresolved. The V gene's germline CDR1 is MNHNY and CDR2 SVGAGI (reference sequence). The CDR3 has 12 residues. V was trimmed by 1 base and J by 9 bases, leaving 7 bases between them. CDR3 bases: TGTGCCAGCAGTTACTTTCTGAGTGAGCAGTTCTTC. It codes for CASSYFLSEQFF.

Only a few counts were recorded for this clonotype. The V gene is TRBV9, the J gene TRBJ2-7, with 9 bases identical to TRBD2. The CDR3 contains 16 residues. Germline assignment: CDR1 SGDLS and CDR2 YYNGEE. With V trimmed by 0 bases and J by 2 bases, 6 bases remained unmatched. This CDR3 is CASSVGSLAGAYEQYF. The CDR3 coding sequence is TGTGCCAGCAGCGTAGGCTCACTAGCGGGCGCCTACGAGCAGTACTTC. The entire variable domain, with the rest obtained from reference TRBV9 and TRBJ2-7, is as follows: DSGVTQTPKHLITATGQRVTLRCSPRSGDLSVYWYQQSLDQGLQFLIQYYNGEERAKGNILERFSAQQFPDLHSELNLSSLELGDSALYFCASSVGSLAGAYEQYFGPGTRLTVT.

In this sample, this clonotype turned up many times. DNA of the CDR3: TGTGCCAGCAGTCCGTGGACTAGCGGGAGTTACGAGCAGTACTTC. Amino acids: CASSPWTSGSYEQYF. The chain is built from TRBV27 and TRBJ2-7, with 13 bases lining up with TRBD2. Trimming took 5 bases from V and 4 from J; bases not matched to a gene: 5. The CDR3 covers 15 residues. Germline lookup yields CDR1 MNHEY and CDR2 SMNVEV (reference sequence).

The chain joins TRBV5-6 to TRBJ1-1; weak D call: TRBD1 (6 bases). The V and J ends lost 0 bases and 3 bases respectively, with 9 bases between them. This CDR3 is 14 amino acids long. CDR1 SGHDT and CDR2 YYEEEE come from the germline V gene. The CDR3 DNA sequence: TGTGCCAGCAGCTTGGACAGGGTCGACACTGAAGCTTTCTTT. Its protein product is CASSLDRVDTEAFF.

About this clonotype itself: This clone may be a read error of a much larger clone one base away. This chain joins TRBV4-1 and TRBJ2-3; 7 bases line up with TRBD1. The CDR3 has 18 residues. With V trimmed by 1 base and J by 4 bases, 14 bases remained unmatched. CDR1 MGHRA and CDR2 YSYEKL come from the germline V gene. The DNA of the CDR3 is TGCGCCAGCAGCCAAGGATTCCCCGGGACAGTGGGGGCAGATACGCAGTATTTT. Its translation is CASSQGFPGTVGADTQYF.

There are a few counts of this clonotype. This rearrangement joins TRBV6-2 or TRBV6-3 to TRBJ2-7, with TRBD2 matching 11 bases. The trim removed 6 bases at V and 2 bases at J, leaving 3 bases unmatched. Germline V gene sequence: CDR1 MNHEY, CDR2 SVGEGT. The CDR3 has 14 amino acids. The CDR3: CASRPLAGAYEQYF. The CDR3 nucleotides read TGTGCCAGCAGACCACTAGCGGGAGCCTACGAGCAGTACTTC.

This clonotype was detected ten times or more. The V and J genes are TRBV6-2 or TRBV6-3 and TRBJ2-2; D uncertain. This CDR3 has 14 residues. The V end lost 1 base, the J end lost 4 bases, and 7 bases lay between the germline ends. Germline V CDR1 and CDR2: MNHEY, SVGEGT. The CDR3 DNA reads TGTGCCAGCAGTTACTTATCGACCACCGGGGAGCTGTTTTTT. Protein sequence: CASSYLSTTGELFF.

This clonotype has more than one count but fewer than ten. A read error may produce the germline difference seen at one junction end. The CDR3 here is CASSQEYPGMNAEAFF. The DNA for the CDR3 is TGCGCCAGCAGCCAAGAATACCCAGGGATGAACGCTGAAGCTTTCTTT. The chain joins TRBV4-3 to TRBJ1-1; D perhaps matches TRBD1 (5 bases). Looked up from germline, CDR1 is LGHNA and CDR2 is YSLEER. This CDR3 contains 16 residues.

This clonotype was recorded at least ten times. The chain recombines TRBV2 with TRBJ2-1, with TRBD1 matching 8 bases. CDR3 length equals 15 residues. Germline V gene data show CDR1 as SNHLY and CDR2 as FYNNEI. J was trimmed by 5 bases and V by 9 bases; bases with no gene match: 12. CDR3 in DNA: TGTGCCAGTTGGACAGGGCTAACCGCCCACAATGAGCAGTTCTTC. Its translation: CASWTGLTAHNEQFF.

A few counts support this clonotype. The chain joins TRBV7-8 to TRBJ1-1, with TRBD1 matching 9 bases. Trimming took 2 bases from V and 4 from J; bases not matched to a gene: 5. Germline-derived CDR1 and CDR2 are SGHVS and FQNEAQ. The CDR3 spans 15 residues. CDR3 DNA: TGTGCCAGCAGCTTATGGGTGACAGGGGGCACTGAAGCTTTCTTT. As protein: CASSLWVTGGTEAFF.

V is TRBV19 and J is TRBJ1-1; 12 bases match TRBD1. Germline V gives CDR1 LNHDA, CDR2 SQIVND (reference sequence). The CDR3 covers 16 residues. Trimming removed 5 bases from V and 3 bases from J; junction bases left unmatched: 7. CDR3 sequence: CASSLGQGALYTEAFF. CDR3 coding DNA: TGTGCCAGTAGTTTGGGACAGGGGGCGTTGTACACTGAAGCTTTCTTT. Using reference TRBV19 and TRBJ1-1 for the parts outside the CDR3, the full variable domain is DGGITQSPKYLFRKEGQNVTLSCEQNLNHDAMYWYRQDPGQGLRLIYYSQIVNDFQKGDIAEGYSVSREKKESFPLTVTSAQKNPTAFYLCASSLGQGALYTEAFFGQGTRLTVV.

This clonotype was detected many times. The chain combines TRBV12-3 or TRBV12-4 with TRBJ1-4; D ambiguous. The CDR3 is 14 amino acids. V gave up 1 base and J gave up 12 bases, with 15 bases separating them. CDR3 nucleotide sequence: TGTGCCAGCAGTTTAGTGGAATCTCAGGCGGAACTGTTTTTT. This sequence encodes CASSLVESQAELFF.

This clonotype was recorded at least ten times. This chain joins TRBV20-1 and TRBJ2-4; a weak D match, TRBD2 (5 bases). V was clipped by 6 bases and J by 5 bases, with 38 bases between them. The CDR3 is made up of 21 amino acids. The V gene's germline CDR1 is DFQATT and CDR2 SNEGSKA (reference sequence). The CDR3 nucleotides are TGCAGTGCCAGTGGGATACCGATTCCTCTAGCCAAAAACATCCGGCAAAACATTCAGTACTTC. Translation: CSASGIPIPLAKNIRQNIQYF.

A remark on this clonotype: This may arise from a read error, as a much more abundant clone is one base away. This sequence joins TRBV28 and TRBJ2-5; D is unresolved. Germline CDR1 and CDR2: MDHEN and SYDVKM. The CDR3 is 15 residues long. Trimming took 2 bases from V and 0 from J, leaving 10 bases between them. In DNA, the CDR3 is TGTGCCAGCAGTTTAGGGCAGAGAAACCAAGAGACCCAGTACTTC. Encoded protein: CASSLGQRNQETQYF.